This TCR beta chain was sequenced in a study of T cells in Graves' hyperthyroidism and ophthalmopathy. Amplification of TCR beta CDR3 regions used RNA as the template. First-round RT-PCR with HTBI primers amplified the TCR CDR3 region. TCRdb fed the multiplex PCR reads into MiXCR, producing one record per CDR3 protein. The sample contains hundreds of thousands of distinct CDR3 sequences, 30% to 40% of which appear only once. Study-wide results and caveats: Most thyroid clonotypes expanded above 0.001 appeared in blood too.

CDR1 LNHDA and CDR2 SQIVND come from the germline V gene (reference sequence). Trimming removed 6 bases from V and 7 bases from J, with 9 bases in between. CDR3 length equals 11 residues. This clonotype came up many times. Its antigen is undetermined. Stable disease denoted Graves' hyperthyroidism without ophthalmopathy progression within 18 months. Pregnant or lactating patients were excluded, as were those with uncontrolled infection or other autoimmune disease. PBMCs were sourced from approximately 10 ml fresh peripheral blood. The TCR was taken from a woman aged 40 to 50 with Graves' hyperthyroidism. Source material: blood. The chain is built from TRBV19 and TRBJ1-2; D is unresolved. Here the CDR3 reads CASSWRRGYTF. CDR3 nucleotides: TGTGCCAGTAGCTGGAGGCGTGGCTACACCTTC.